This is a list of T cell receptor beta chains from one sample in a study of somatic mutations in cytotoxic T cells in rheumatoid arthritis. The assay was immunoSEQ multiplex PCR, and TCRdb's table has in-frame clones only and misses some. The repertoire holds nearly 11,000 clones, with just under 85% as singletons. Sequenced input: CD8+ T cells sorted from blood. The receptors here all came from an older woman with rheumatoid arthritis. CDR3s include the opening cysteine and the closing phenylalanine or tryptophan. D genes are given only for firm matches. Size tells how often a clone was seen (once, few, many) or the class of an expanded clone, and some rows leave it out.

TRBJ1-1	-	TRBV19	TRBD1	TGTGCCAGTAGTCCAGGGGGGAACACTGAAGCTTTCTTT	CASSPGGNTEAFF
TRBJ2-7	-	TRBV11-1	TRBD1	TGTGCCAGCAGCTTAGACAGGGGGCCGTACGAGCAGTACTTC	CASSLDRGPYEQYF
TRBJ2-7	-	TRBV11-2	-	TGTGCCAGCAGCTTAGTGGCTGCCTTCCACGAGCAGTACTTC	CASSLVAAFHEQYF
TRBJ2-1	-	TRBV10-3	-	TGTGCCATCACCGCGTTTAGGACAGACTACAATGAGCAGTTCTTC	CAITAFRTDYNEQFF
TRBJ2-1	-	TRBV11-2	TRBD1	TGTGCCAGCAGCTCTAAGACAGGGCCGAGAGACCAGTTCTTC	CASSSKTGPRDQFF
TRBJ1-4	-	TRBV9	TRBD1	TGTGCCAGCAGCGGTCAGGGGGCCGGGAAGGAAAAACTGTTTTTT	CASSGQGAGKEKLFF
TRBJ1-3	-	TRBV28	TRBD1	TGTGCCAGCAGCCCGCCAGGGGGTGGAAACACCATATATTTT	CASSPPGGGNTIYF
TRBJ2-1	-	TRBV27	-	TGTGCCAGCAGCCTTAACGTACTCAATGAGCAGTTCTTC	CASSLNVLNEQFF
TRBJ2-7	-	TRBV11-3	-	TGTGCCAGCAGCCTCCCTGACAGTTGGTACGAGCAGTACTTC	CASSLPDSWYEQYF
TRBJ2-7	-	TRBV11-3	-	TGTGCCAGCAGCTTGGTCGGGGGAGACGAGCAGTACTTC	CASSLVGGDEQYF
TRBJ2-1	-	TRBV27	-	TGTGCCAGCAGTCCTACCTACAATGAGCAGTTCTTC	CASSPTYNEQFF
TRBJ2-3	-	TRBV9	-	TGTGCCAGCAGCCCGAGGGAACTCCTACTCACAGATACGCAGTATTTT	CASSPRELLLTDTQYF
TRBJ2-1	-	TRBV4-3	-	TGCGCCAGCAGCCAAGAAACAGGCGGCTCCTACAATGAGCAGTTCTTC	CASSQETGGSYNEQFF
TRBJ2-7	few	TRBV5-8	-	TGTGCCAGCAGCTTGCGCGGGGAGGTCCACGAGCAGTACTTC	CASSLRGEVHEQYF
TRBJ1-1	-	TRBV6-5	TRBD1	TGTGCCAGCAGCCTACAGGGGGGCAGCACTGAAGCTTTCTTT	CASSLQGGSTEAFF
TRBJ2-2	few	TRBV7-9	TRBD1	TGTGCCAGCAGCTTAAGGGGGCCCGGGGAGCTGTTTTTT	CASSLRGPGELFF
TRBJ2-1	-	TRBV19	TRBD2	TGTGCCAGTAGTATTGGGACTACTTCCTACAATGAGCAGTTCTTC	CASSIGTTSYNEQFF
TRBJ2-7	-	TRBV28	-	TGTGCCAGCAGTCTACCCACGGTCTCTAGCTCCTACGAGCAGTACTTC	CASSLPTVSSSYEQYF
TRBJ2-5	-	TRBV2	TRBD2	TGTGCCAGCGGAACTAGCGGGAGGGCCGGTCAAGAGACCCAGTACTTC	CASGTSGRAGQETQYF
TRBJ1-2	-	TRBV6-1	TRBD1	TGTGCCAACTTCGGGACAGGGGGCAACTATGGCTACACCTTC	CANFGTGGNYGYTF
TRBJ2-5	-	TRBV28	-	TGTGCCAGCAGTTTCCGTGACGGGGGTAAAGAGACCCAGTACTTC	CASSFRDGGKETQYF
TRBJ2-7	-	TRBV6-5	-	TGTGCCAGCAGTTCCTTTTCCAGGTCCCCCTACGAGCAGTACTTC	CASSSFSRSPYEQYF
TRBJ1-2	-	TRBV27	TRBD1	TGTGCCAGCAGTTTATTCGGACAGGGGGCGGGCTATGGCTACACCTTC	CASSLFGQGAGYGYTF
TRBJ2-2	-	TRBV28	TRBD2	TGTGCCAGCAGTTCCCGCGAGCGGGGTAGCGGGGAGCTGTTTTTT	CASSSRERGSGELFF
TRBJ2-3	-	TRBV6-5	TRBD2	TGTGCCAGCAGTTACTCCCTAGCGGGAGCCACAGATACGCAGTATTTT	CASSYSLAGATDTQYF
TRBJ1-2	-	TRBV2	-	TGTGCCAGCAGTGCGTCTGATGGCTACACCTTC	CASSASDGYTF
TRBJ1-5	-	TRBV6-5	-	TGTGCCAGCAGTCAGGGGCAGCCCCAGCATTTT	CASSQGQPQHF
TRBJ2-3	-	TRBV7-6	-	TGTGCCAGCAGCTTAGGAGGCACAGATACGCAGTATTTT	CASSLGGTDTQYF
TRBJ1-1	-	TRBV4-2	-	TGTGCCAGCAGCCAAGACCTATACACTGAAGCTTTCTTT	CASSQDLYTEAFF
TRBJ2-7	-	TRBV5-4	-	TGTGCCAGCAGCTTCGGAGGGCCTACCTACGAGCAGTACTTC	CASSFGGPTYEQYF
TRBJ1-1	-	TRBV7-9	-	TGTGCCAGCACCCGTATAGGGGATCAAGCTTTCTTT	CASTRIGDQAFF
TRBJ2-3	-	TRBV28	-	TGTGCCAGCAGTTTATGGCAAGGAGTCTCAGATACGCAGTATTTT	CASSLWQGVSDTQYF
TRBJ2-1	-	TRBV11-2	TRBD2	TGTGCCAGCAGCTTAGCGGGTATCGGACTAGCGGGGGACAATGAGCAGTTCTTC	CASSLAGIGLAGDNEQFF
TRBJ2-4	-	TRBV19	TRBD2	TGTGCCAGTAGTCCGTCTAGCGGCCCGGGCATTCAGTACTTC	CASSPSSGPGIQYF
TRBJ2-2	-	TRBV7-9	-	TGTGCCAGCAGCTTAACGGGAGTTGCCGGGGAGCTGTTTTTT	CASSLTGVAGELFF
TRBJ2-5	-	TRBV4-2	TRBD2	TGTGCCAGCAGCCAAGACCGAAAAGCGGGAGGGCCGAGAGAGACCCAGTACTTC	CASSQDRKAGGPRETQYF
TRBJ2-7	once	TRBV10-2	TRBD1	TGCGCCAGCAGCCCACAGGGGGCCAACGAGCAGTACTTC	CASSPQGANEQYF
TRBJ2-7	-	TRBV7-2	TRBD2	TGTGCCAGCAGCTTAGAGCCAGCGGGACCCTACGAGCAGTACTTC	CASSLEPAGPYEQYF
TRBJ2-1	-	TRBV6-1	TRBD2	TGTGCCAGCAGTGACTACAGCGGGAGGGCCCATGAGCAGTTCTTC	CASSDYSGRAHEQFF
TRBJ2-7	-	TRBV19	TRBD2	TGTGCCAGTAGCCTGGGGACTAGCGCCCTTCCCTACGAGCAGTACTTC	CASSLGTSALPYEQYF
TRBJ2-2	-	TRBV4-1	-	TGCGCCAGCAGCCGCCTCTTCCCGGGCACCGGGGAGCTGTTTTTT	CASSRLFPGTGELFF
TRBJ2-5	-	TRBV11-2	-	TGTGCCAGCCGACCCGGAGGAGAAACCCAGTACTTC	CASRPGGETQYF
TRBJ1-1	-	TRBV5-1	-	TGCGCCAGCAGCTTGGACTGGAGGGGCACTGAAGCTTTCTTT	CASSLDWRGTEAFF
TRBJ1-1	-	TRBV2	-	TGTGCCAGCAGTGAGGATCAGGGGTCCACTGAAGCTTTCTTT	CASSEDQGSTEAFF